These T cell receptor beta chains were read from a single sample in a study of OX40 agonist ivuxolimab in advanced cancers. Generated by immunoSEQ multiplex PCR, the TCRdb table keeps only in-frame clones and is missing some. The repertoire includes 30,000 or so clones, 70% to 80% of them detected once, and approximately 12% sits in the top ten. The sample here was CD4+ or CD8+ T cells sorted from blood, taken in a trial of the OX40 agonist ivuxolimab. The source is an adult with an advanced solid tumor such as melanoma, head and neck, liver or kidney cancer. Each CDR3 is given with its conserved first and last residue. D genes are given only for firm matches. Clone size is stated in some rows and not others, as once, few, many or a class when expanded.

TRBV19	TRBJ1-1	NA	NA	CASRKGPENTEAFF	TGTGCCAGTAGGAAAGGGCCGGAGAACACTGAAGCTTTCTTT
TRBV7-9	TRBJ1-1	NA	NA	CASSPWGEVNTEAFF	TGTGCCAGCAGCCCTTGGGGGGAGGTGAACACTGAAGCTTTCTTT
TRBV6-9	TRBJ2-7	TRBD1	NA	CASSYGGQGSYEQYF	TGTGCCAGCAGTTACGGAGGACAGGGGTCCTACGAGCAGTACTTC
TRBV7-6	TRBJ2-7	NA	NA	CASSLGAGSYEQYF	TGTGCCAGCAGCTTAGGGGCAGGTTCCTACGAGCAGTACTTC
TRBV12-5	TRBJ2-7	NA	NA	CASGFGGLKGEQYF	TGTGCTAGTGGTTTCGGAGGGCTAAAGGGCGAGCAGTACTTC
TRBV2	TRBJ2-6	NA	NA	CASSARDVYSGANVLTF	TGTGCCAGCAGTGCCCGGGACGTTTACTCTGGGGCCAACGTCCTGACTTTC
TRBV5-1	TRBJ1-6	TRBD1	once	CASSLTGTGESTLHF	TGCGCCAGCAGCTTAACCGGGACAGGGGAGTCGACCCTCCACTTT
TRBV7-9	TRBJ2-3	NA	NA	CASSLVRLLGADTQYF	TGTGCCAGCAGCTTAGTTAGGCTGCTCGGGGCAGATACGCAGTATTTT
TRBV7-9	TRBJ2-2	TRBD1	NA	CASSLDWTGDTGELFF	TGTGCCAGCAGCTTAGATTGGACAGGTGACACCGGGGAGCTGTTTTTT
TRBV9	TRBJ2-7	TRBD1	few	CASSEAYRGREQYF	TGTGCCAGCAGCGAGGCATACAGGGGGCGAGAGCAGTACTTC
TRBV5-3	TRBJ2-7	TRBD1	NA	CASSFGTGGVEQYF	TGTGCCAGCAGCTTCGGGACAGGGGGCGTCGAGCAGTACTTC
TRBV9	TRBJ2-3	TRBD2	NA	CASSEDGTSGGREDTQYF	TGTGCCAGCAGCGAAGACGGGACTAGCGGGGGGAGAGAAGATACGCAGTATTTT
TRBV30	TRBJ2-6	NA	NA	CAWRGVTFGANVLTF	TGTGCCTGGAGAGGGGTAACGTTCGGGGCCAACGTCCTGACTTTC
TRBV7-2	TRBJ2-1	TRBD2	NA	CASSLPGLAGGTANEQFF	TGTGCCAGCAGCTTACCGGGACTAGCGGGGGGTACGGCCAATGAGCAGTTCTTC
TRBV7-3	TRBJ2-3	TRBD2	NA	CASSLIAGGTDTQYF	TGTGCCAGCAGCTTAATAGCGGGGGGGACAGATACGCAGTATTTT
TRBV18	TRBJ2-5	TRBD2	NA	CASSPRTSGGAGETQYF	TGTGCCAGCTCACCACGGACTAGCGGGGGGGCTGGAGAGACCCAGTACTTC
TRBV19	TRBJ2-2	TRBD1	NA	CASSIVHRGSRELFF	TGTGCCAGTAGTATAGTCCACAGGGGTTCTCGGGAGCTGTTTTTT